This entry describes one TCR beta chain. This specimen comes from a study of T cell changes during pregnancy in multiple sclerosis. In germline, CDR1 is KGHSH, CDR2 LQKENI. The CDR3 runs 13 residues. V was pared by 6 bases and J by 1 base, with 9 bases between. Assay: immunoSEQ multiplex PCR; the TCRdb copy retains only in-frame clones and omits some. Of about 48,000 clones in the sample, roughly 92% were seen once. The chain links TRBV18 to TRBJ1-1; TRBD1 might be the D (6 bases). This sequence was found in a female donor in good health, enrolled as a control in a pregnancy study. Source: CD4+ T cells from peripheral blood mononuclear cells, taken in the second trimester of pregnancy. CDR3 nucleotide sequence: TGTGCCAGCTCCGGACAGCCGAACACTGAAGCTTTCTTT. This translates into CASSGQPNTEAFF.